These T cell receptor beta chains were read from a single sample in a study of T cell repertoires in cytomegalovirus infection. TCRdb reanalysed the reads using MiXCR and keeps one entry per CDR3 protein. The table lists 300,000 to 400,000 distinct CDR3 sequences, approximately 25% of them singletons. The antigens of these receptors remain unknown. Specimen: cultured PBMCs, collected from culture after CMV antigen stimulation. The receptors originated from a human donor in good health (CMV status not recorded). Some clones in this sample may be carry-over from other donors' samples. CDR3s include the opening cysteine and the closing phenylalanine or tryptophan. A D gene is named only where the DNA matches it firmly. A row's size may be missing; if present it is once, few, many or a size class.

>TRBJ2-4|TRBV7-2|TRBD1|many
CASSRTGLIDIQYF
TGTGCCAGCAGCCGGACAGGGTTAATTGACATTCAGTACTTC
>TRBJ1-1|TRBV19|.|.
CASSIAQASEAFF
TGTGCCAGTAGTATAGCACAGGCGTCTGAAGCTTTCTTT
>TRBJ2-5|TRBV7-3|TRBD2|.
CASSPSGNQETQYF
TGTGCCAGCAGCCCTAGCGGAAACCAAGAGACCCAGTACTTC
>TRBJ2-7|TRBV7-2|.|many
CASSARDALSYEQYF
TGTGCCAGCAGCGCCCGGGACGCACTATCCTACGAGCAGTACTTC
>TRBJ1-1|TRBV20-1|.|.
CSGREQNTEAFF
TGCAGTGGACGGGAGCAGAACACTGAAGCTTTCTTT
>TRBJ2-1|TRBV7-6|.|.
CASSLSGTTNEQFF
TGTGCCAGCAGCTTATCCGGGACGACCAATGAGCAGTTCTTC
>TRBJ1-2|TRBV28|TRBD1|many
CASSVSGTGVYMHGYTF
TGTGCCAGCAGTGTTTCCGGGACAGGGGTGTATATGCATGGCTACACCTTC
>TRBJ2-7|TRBV6-2/TRBV6-3|.|many
CASRASRAYEQYF
TGTGCCAGCAGGGCTAGCCGCGCCTACGAGCAGTACTTC
>TRBJ2-2|TRBV7-2|.|many
CASSLAPAAGELFF
TGTGCCAGCAGCTTAGCCCCGGCGGCCGGGGAGCTGTTTTTT
>TRBJ2-6|TRBV6-5|.|.
CASSYPPAQGGANVLTF
TGTGCCAGCAGTTACCCGCCCGCCCAGGGTGGGGCCAACGTCCTGACTTTC
>TRBJ2-3|TRBV7-2|TRBD1|many
CASRNDRAGDTQYF
TGTGCCAGCAGGAACGACAGGGCTGGCGATACGCAGTATTTT
>TRBJ2-1|TRBV15|.|few
CATSRESGRYNEQFF
TGTGCCACCAGCAGGGAGTCAGGGCGGTACAATGAGCAGTTCTTC
>TRBJ1-5|TRBV7-2|.|few
CASSLGQGMHQPQHF
TGTGCCAGCAGCTTAGGGCAGGGGATGCATCAGCCCCAGCATTTT
>TRBJ1-2|TRBV7-8|TRBD1|.
CASSSQGQGNYGYTF
TGTGCCAGCAGCTCCCAGGGACAGGGGAACTATGGCTACACCTTC
>TRBJ1-2|TRBV19|.|few
CASSIIDIRDTSNYGYTF
TGTGCCAGTAGTATAATTGACATCCGGGACACCTCTAACTATGGCTACACCTTC
>TRBJ2-1|TRBV7-2|TRBD2|many
CASSLVAGGPFYNEQFF
TGTGCCAGCAGCTTGGTAGCGGGAGGTCCCTTCTACAATGAGCAGTTCTTC
>TRBJ2-1|TRBV6-2/TRBV6-3|TRBD2|.
CASTPGGLAPYNEQFF
TGTGCCAGCACCCCCGGTGGACTAGCGCCCTACAATGAGCAGTTCTTC
>TRBJ1-5|TRBV7-8|TRBD1|.
CASSSSRSRGRNQPQHF
TGTGCCAGCAGCTCATCCAGGTCCAGGGGGCGGAATCAGCCCCAGCATTTT
>TRBJ1-1|TRBV6-2/TRBV6-3|.|few
CASSFQGPTEAFF
TGTGCCAGCAGTTTCCAGGGGCCCACTGAAGCTTTCTTT
>TRBJ2-3|TRBV29-1|TRBD2|few
CSVRGGRRRDTQYF
TGCAGCGTTCGTGGCGGGAGGCGGAGGGATACGCAGTATTTT
>TRBJ1-2|TRBV5-6|.|.
CASRPQGFRNYGYTF
TGTGCCAGCAGACCCCAGGGGTTCCGCAACTATGGCTACACCTTC
>TRBJ2-5|TRBV20-1|TRBD1|.
CSARWDSLRETQYF
TGCAGTGCTAGATGGGACAGTCTGCGAGAGACCCAGTACTTC
>TRBJ2-1|TRBV12-3/TRBV12-4|.|once
CASSLFGGQSYNEQFF
TGTGCCAGCAGCCTCTTCGGCGGCCAATCCTACAATGAGCAGTTCTTC
>TRBJ2-2|TRBV12-3/TRBV12-4|TRBD1|many
CASSGTGSVTGELFF
TGTGCCAGCAGCGGGACAGGTTCGGTAACCGGGGAGCTGTTTTTT
>TRBJ2-4|TRBV6-6|.|.
CASVINGRGVQYF
TGTGCCAGCGTTATTAACGGGAGAGGAGTTCAGTACTTC
>TRBJ2-4|TRBV12-3/TRBV12-4|TRBD1|few
CASSPLGTGDTYIQYF
TGTGCCAGCAGTCCCCTCGGGACAGGGGACACTTACATTCAGTACTTC
>TRBJ2-3|TRBV7-9|.|once
CASTSLAEFSTDTQYF
TGTGCCAGCACCTCCTTGGCGGAGTTTAGCACAGATACGCAGTATTTT
>TRBJ2-7|TRBV12-3/TRBV12-4|TRBD2|many
CASSDGLAGPLEQYF
TGTGCCAGCAGTGACGGACTAGCGGGACCTCTCGAGCAGTACTTC
>TRBJ1-1|TRBV7-9|.|many
CASRGTVDMNTEAFF
TGTGCCAGCAGGGGGACGGTGGACATGAACACTGAAGCTTTCTTT
>TRBJ1-2|TRBV19|.|few
CASSIEGFDYGYTF
TGTGCCAGTAGTATAGAGGGTTTCGACTATGGCTACACCTTC
>TRBJ2-5|TRBV7-2|TRBD2|many
CASSLVPGGGETQYF
TGTGCCAGCAGCTTAGTTCCGGGAGGCGGGGAGACCCAGTACTTC
>TRBJ1-2|TRBV4-1|.|.
CASSQGLQGYGYTF
TGCGCCAGCAGCCAAGGCTTGCAGGGCTATGGCTACACCTTC
>TRBJ2-2|TRBV12-3/TRBV12-4|.|.
CASSRTDPNTGELFF
TGTGCCAGCAGTCGGACGGACCCGAACACCGGGGAGCTGTTTTTT
>TRBJ2-2|TRBV19|TRBD2|.
CATSVLAGGNTGELFF
TGTGCCACCTCGGTTCTAGCGGGAGGGAACACCGGGGAGCTGTTTTTT
>TRBJ2-5|TRBV7-8|.|.
CASSFRVSTPETQYF
TGTGCCAGCAGCTTTAGGGTTTCGACCCCGGAGACCCAGTACTTC
>TRBJ1-2|TRBV11-2|.|.
CASSSDYLNANYGYTF
TGTGCCAGCAGCTCTGACTATCTAAATGCTAACTATGGCTACACCTTC
>TRBJ2-1|TRBV7-8|TRBD1|many
CASSRRRTGAYNEQFF
TGTGCCAGCAGCCGTCGAAGGACAGGGGCCTACAATGAGCAGTTCTTC
>TRBJ1-6|TRBV5-3|.|.
CASSLAVSPLHF
TGTGCCAGCAGCTTGGCCGTATCGCCCCTCCACTTT
>TRBJ1-4|TRBV7-2|TRBD1|many
CASSPQRGQGLREKLFF
TGTGCCAGCAGCCCCCAAAGGGGACAGGGGTTGAGAGAAAAACTGTTTTTT
>TRBJ1-1|TRBV7-6|.|many
CASSLRARLNTEAFF
TGTGCCAGCAGCTTAAGGGCACGACTGAACACTGAAGCTTTCTTT
>TRBJ2-6|TRBV28|TRBD1|few
CASRIPLTGGSGANVLTF
TGTGCCAGCAGGATACCTCTGACAGGGGGCTCTGGGGCCAACGTCCTGACTTTC
>TRBJ2-3|TRBV7-2|TRBD2|.
CASSTGTSGMYTDTQYF
TGTGCCAGCAGCACAGGGACTAGCGGGATGTACACAGATACGCAGTATTTT
>TRBJ2-3|TRBV7-9|.|few
CASQDTQYF
TGTGCCAGCCAAGATACGCAGTATTTT